This TCR beta chain was captured by sequencing in a study of blood T cell repertoires in COVID-19. Profiled with immunoSEQ multiplex PCR; TCRdb holds only in-frame clones, not every one. The sample records approximately 220,000 clones, more than 75% being singletons. This clonotype originated in a man aged 50-59 years with acute or convalescent COVID-19. The sequenced sample consisted of peripheral blood.

CDR3 bases: TGTGCCAGCAGCTTGGGACTGCCTCCGGGGAACACCATATATTTT. Protein product: CASSLGLPPGNTIYF. The rearrangement uses TRBV5-4 and TRBJ1-3; D not resolved. Germline CDR1 and CDR2: SGHNT and YYREEE (reference sequence). The CDR3 has 15 amino acids. V lost 0 bases and J lost 7, with 14 bases in between.